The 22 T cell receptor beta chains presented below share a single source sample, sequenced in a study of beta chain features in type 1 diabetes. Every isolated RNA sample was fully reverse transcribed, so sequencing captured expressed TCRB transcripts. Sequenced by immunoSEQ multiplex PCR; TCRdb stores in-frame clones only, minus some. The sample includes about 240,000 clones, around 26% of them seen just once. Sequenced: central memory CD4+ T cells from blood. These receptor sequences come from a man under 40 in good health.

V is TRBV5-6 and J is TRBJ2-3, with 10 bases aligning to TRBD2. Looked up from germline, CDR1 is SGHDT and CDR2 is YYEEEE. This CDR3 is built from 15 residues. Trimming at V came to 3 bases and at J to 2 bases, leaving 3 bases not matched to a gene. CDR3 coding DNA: TGTGCCAGCAGCTCCCTAGCGGGAGTCACAGATACGCAGTATTTT. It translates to CASSSLAGVTDTQYF.

The DNA for the CDR3 is TGCGCCAGCAGCCAATTGCACTCGAGCTCCTACAATGAGCAGTTCTTC. Amino acids: CASSQLHSSSYNEQFF. V is TRBV4-1 and J is TRBJ2-1, with D hard to call. Germline loops: CDR1 MGHRA, CDR2 YSYEKL. This CDR3 is built from 16 residues. V was trimmed by 2 bases and J by 0 bases, leaving 11 bases between them.

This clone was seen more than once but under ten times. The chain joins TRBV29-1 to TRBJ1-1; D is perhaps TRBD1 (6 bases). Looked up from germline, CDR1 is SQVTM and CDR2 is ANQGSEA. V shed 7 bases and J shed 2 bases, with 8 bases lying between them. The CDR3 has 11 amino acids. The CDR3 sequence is CSGTVNTEAFF. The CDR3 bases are TGCAGCGGGACAGTTAACACTGAAGCTTTCTTT.

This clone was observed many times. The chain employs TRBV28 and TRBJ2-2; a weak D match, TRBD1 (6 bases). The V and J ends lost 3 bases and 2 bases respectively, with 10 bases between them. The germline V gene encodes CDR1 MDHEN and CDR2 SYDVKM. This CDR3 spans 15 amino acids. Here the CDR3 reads CASSFLGANTGELFF. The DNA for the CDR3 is TGTGCCAGCAGTTTTCTGGGGGCAAACACCGGGGAGCTGTTTTTT.

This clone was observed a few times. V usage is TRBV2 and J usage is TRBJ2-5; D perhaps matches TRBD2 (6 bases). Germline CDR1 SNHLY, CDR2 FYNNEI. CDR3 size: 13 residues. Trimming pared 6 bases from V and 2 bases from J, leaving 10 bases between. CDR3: CASSRLEQETQYF. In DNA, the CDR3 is TGTGCCAGCAGCAGACTAGAACAAGAGACCCAGTACTTC.

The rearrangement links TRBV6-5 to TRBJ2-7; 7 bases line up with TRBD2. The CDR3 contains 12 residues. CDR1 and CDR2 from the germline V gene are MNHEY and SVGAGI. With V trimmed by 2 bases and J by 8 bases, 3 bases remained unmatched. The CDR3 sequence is CASSYGEGKQYF. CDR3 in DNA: TGTGCCAGCAGTTACGGGGAGGGCAAGCAGTACTTC.

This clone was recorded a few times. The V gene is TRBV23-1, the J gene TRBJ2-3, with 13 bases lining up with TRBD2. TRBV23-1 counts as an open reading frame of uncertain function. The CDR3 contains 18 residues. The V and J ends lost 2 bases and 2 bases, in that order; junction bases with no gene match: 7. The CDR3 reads CASSQLRLAGGYTDTQYF. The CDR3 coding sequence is TGCGCCAGCAGTCAACTAAGACTAGCGGGGGGTTACACAGATACGCAGTATTTT.

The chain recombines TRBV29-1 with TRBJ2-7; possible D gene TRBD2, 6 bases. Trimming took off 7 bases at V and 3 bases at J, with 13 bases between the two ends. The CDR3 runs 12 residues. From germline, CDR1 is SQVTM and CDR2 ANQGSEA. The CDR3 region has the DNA TGCAGCGCCGGGGGACGGAACTACGAGCAGTACTTC. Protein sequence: CSAGGRNYEQYF.

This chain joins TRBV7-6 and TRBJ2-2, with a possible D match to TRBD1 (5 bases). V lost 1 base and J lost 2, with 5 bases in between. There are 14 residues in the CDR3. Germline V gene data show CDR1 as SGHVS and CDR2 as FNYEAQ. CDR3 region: CASSLGTNTGELFF. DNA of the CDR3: TGTGCCAGCAGCTTAGGGACAAACACCGGGGAGCTGTTTTTT.

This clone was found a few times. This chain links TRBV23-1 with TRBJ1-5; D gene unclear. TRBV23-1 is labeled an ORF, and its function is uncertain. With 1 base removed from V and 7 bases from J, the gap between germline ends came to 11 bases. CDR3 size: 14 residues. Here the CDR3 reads CASSQFRARQPQHF. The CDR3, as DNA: TGCGCCAGCAGTCAATTCCGGGCAAGGCAGCCCCAGCATTTT.

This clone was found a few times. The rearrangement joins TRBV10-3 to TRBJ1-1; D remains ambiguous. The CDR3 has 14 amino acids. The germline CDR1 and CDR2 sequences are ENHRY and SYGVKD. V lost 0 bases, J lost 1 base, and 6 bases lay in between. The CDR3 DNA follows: TGTGCCATCAGTGAGTCGCCAGCGAACACTGAAGCTTTCTTT. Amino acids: CAISESPANTEAFF.

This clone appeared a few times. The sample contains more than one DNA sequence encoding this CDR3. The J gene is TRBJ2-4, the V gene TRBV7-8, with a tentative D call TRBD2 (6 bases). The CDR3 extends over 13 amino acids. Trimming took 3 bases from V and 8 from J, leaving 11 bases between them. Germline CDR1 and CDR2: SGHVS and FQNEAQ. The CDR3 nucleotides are TGTGCCAGCAGCTTCCGGGGGTCGGACATTCAGTACTTC. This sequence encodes CASSFRGSDIQYF.

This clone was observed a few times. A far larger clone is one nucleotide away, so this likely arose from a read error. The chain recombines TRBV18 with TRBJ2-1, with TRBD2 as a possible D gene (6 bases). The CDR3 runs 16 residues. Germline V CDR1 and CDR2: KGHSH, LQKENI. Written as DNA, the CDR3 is TGTGCCAGCGCACCACCCGGGACGGGAGCCATCCTAGAGCAGTTCTTC. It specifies CASAPPGTGAILEQFF.

This CDR3 reads CASSVGTGEQYF. CDR3 in DNA: TGTGCCAGCAGTGTGGGCACGGGGGAGCAGTACTTC. The V call is TRBV2, the J call TRBJ2-7; tentative D call: TRBD2 (5 bases). Between the trimmed V and J ends, which lost 4 bases and 7 bases, there was a span of 11 bases. Germline V gene data show CDR1 as SNHLY and CDR2 as FYNNEI. The CDR3 consists of 12 residues.

The CDR3 DNA follows: TGTGCCAGCAGTGAACTTCTAGCGTTACAAGAGACCCAGTACTTC. This sequence encodes CASSELLALQETQYF. The genes are TRBV2 and TRBJ2-5; TRBD2 is a possible D gene (6 bases). CDR3 length equals 15 residues. Germline V gene lookup returns CDR1 SNHLY and CDR2 FYNNEI. The V gene lost 2 bases and the J gene lost 2 bases, with 12 bases spanning the gap.

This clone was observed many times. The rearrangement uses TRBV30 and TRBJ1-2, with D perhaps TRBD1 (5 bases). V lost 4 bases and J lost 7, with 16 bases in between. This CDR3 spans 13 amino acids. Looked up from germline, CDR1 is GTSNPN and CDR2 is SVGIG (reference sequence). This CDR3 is CAWTLTGHGGYTF. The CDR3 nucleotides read TGTGCCTGGACCTTAACAGGCCACGGTGGCTACACCTTC.

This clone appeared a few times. For the CDR3, the DNA is TGTGCCAGCAGCTTAGGCTACATAAACACCGGGGAGCTGTTTTTT. Its translation is CASSLGYINTGELFF. The rearrangement joins TRBV7-2 to TRBJ2-2; D gene unclear. Germline V gene lookup returns CDR1 SGHTA and CDR2 FQGNSA. V was cut by 1 base and J by 2 bases, with 8 bases left in between. CDR3 length: 15 amino acids.

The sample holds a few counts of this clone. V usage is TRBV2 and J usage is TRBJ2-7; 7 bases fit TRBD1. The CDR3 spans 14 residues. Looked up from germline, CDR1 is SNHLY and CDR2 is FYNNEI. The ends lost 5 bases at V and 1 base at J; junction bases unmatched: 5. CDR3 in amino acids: CASSLQGVSYEQYF. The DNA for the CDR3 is TGTGCCAGCAGTCTTCAGGGGGTATCCTACGAGCAGTACTTC. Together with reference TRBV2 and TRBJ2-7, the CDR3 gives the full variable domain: EPEVTQTPSHQVTQMGQEVILRCVPISNHLYFYWYRQILGQKVEFLVSFYNNEISEKSEIFDDQFSVERPDGSNFTLKIRSTKLEDSAMYFCASSLQGVSYEQYFGPGTRLTVT.

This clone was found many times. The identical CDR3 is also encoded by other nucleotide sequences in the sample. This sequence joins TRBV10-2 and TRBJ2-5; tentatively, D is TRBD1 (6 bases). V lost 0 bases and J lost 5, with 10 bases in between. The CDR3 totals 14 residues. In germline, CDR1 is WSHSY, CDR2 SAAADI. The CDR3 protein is CASSESNREETQYF. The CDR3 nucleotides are TGCGCCAGCAGTGAGTCTAACAGGGAGGAGACCCAGTACTTC.

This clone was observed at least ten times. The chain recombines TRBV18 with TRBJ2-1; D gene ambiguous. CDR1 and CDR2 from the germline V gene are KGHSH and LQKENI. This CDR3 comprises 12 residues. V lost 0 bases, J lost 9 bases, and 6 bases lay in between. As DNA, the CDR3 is TGTGCCAGCTCACCACCGGTCAGTGAGCAGTTCTTC. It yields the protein CASSPPVSEQFF.

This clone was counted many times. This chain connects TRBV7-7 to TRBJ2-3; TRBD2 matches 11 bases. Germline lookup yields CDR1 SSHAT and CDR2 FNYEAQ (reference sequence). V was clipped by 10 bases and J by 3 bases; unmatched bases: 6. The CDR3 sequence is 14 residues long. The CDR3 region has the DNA TGTGCCAATAAGACTAGCGGGAATACAGATACGCAGTATTTT. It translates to CANKTSGNTDTQYF.

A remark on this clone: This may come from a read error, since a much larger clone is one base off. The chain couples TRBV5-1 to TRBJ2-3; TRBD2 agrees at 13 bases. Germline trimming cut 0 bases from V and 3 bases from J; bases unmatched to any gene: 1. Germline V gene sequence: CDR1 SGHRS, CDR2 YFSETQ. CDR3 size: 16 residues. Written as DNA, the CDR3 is TGCGCCAGCAGCTTGGGGGGACTAGCGGGGACAGATACGCAGTATTTT. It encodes CASSLGGLAGTDTQYF.